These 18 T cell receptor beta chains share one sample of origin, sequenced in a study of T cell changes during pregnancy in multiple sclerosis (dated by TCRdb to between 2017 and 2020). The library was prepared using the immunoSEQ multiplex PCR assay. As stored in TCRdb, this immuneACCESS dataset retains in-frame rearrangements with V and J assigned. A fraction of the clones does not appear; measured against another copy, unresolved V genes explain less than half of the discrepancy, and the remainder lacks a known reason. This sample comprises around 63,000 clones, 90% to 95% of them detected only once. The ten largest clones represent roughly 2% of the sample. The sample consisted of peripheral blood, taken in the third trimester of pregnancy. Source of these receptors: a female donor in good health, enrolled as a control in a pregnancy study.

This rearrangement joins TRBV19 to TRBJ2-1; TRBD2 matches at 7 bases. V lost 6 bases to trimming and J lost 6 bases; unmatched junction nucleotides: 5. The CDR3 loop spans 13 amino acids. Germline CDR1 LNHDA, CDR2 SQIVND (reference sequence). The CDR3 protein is CASRIGGINEQFF. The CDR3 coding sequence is TGTGCCAGTAGGATCGGGGGGATCAATGAGCAGTTCTTC. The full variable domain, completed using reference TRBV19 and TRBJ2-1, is DGGITQSPKYLFRKEGQNVTLSCEQNLNHDAMYWYRQDPGQGLRLIYYSQIVNDFQKGDIAEGYSVSREKKESFPLTVTSAQKNPTAFYLCASRIGGINEQFFGPGTRLTVL.

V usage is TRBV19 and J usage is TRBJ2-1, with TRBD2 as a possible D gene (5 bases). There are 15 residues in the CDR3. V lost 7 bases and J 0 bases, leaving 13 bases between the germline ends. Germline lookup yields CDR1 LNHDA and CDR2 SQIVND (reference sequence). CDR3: CASNQDYSSYNEQFF. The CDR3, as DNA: TGTGCCAGTAACCAAGACTACAGCTCCTACAATGAGCAGTTCTTC.

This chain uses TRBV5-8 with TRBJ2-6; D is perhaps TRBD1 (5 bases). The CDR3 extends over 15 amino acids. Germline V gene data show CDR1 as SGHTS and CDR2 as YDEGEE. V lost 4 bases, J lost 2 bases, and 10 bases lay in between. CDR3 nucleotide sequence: TGTGCCAGCAGCCCGGACAAAGCTGGGGCCAACGTCCTGACTTTC. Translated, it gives CASSPDKAGANVLTF.

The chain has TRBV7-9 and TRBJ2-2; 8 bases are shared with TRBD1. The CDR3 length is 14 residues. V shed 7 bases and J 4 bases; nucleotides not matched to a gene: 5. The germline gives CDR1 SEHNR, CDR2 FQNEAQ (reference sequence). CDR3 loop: CASMRQGTTGELFF. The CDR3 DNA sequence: TGTGCCAGCATGAGACAGGGGACCACCGGGGAGCTGTTTTTT.

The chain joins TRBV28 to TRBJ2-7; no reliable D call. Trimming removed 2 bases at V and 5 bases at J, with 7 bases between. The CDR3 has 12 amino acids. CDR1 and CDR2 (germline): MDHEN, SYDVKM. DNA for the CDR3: TGTGCCAGCAGTTTACCCCTCGACGAGCAGTACTTC. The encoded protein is CASSLPLDEQYF.

CDR3 DNA: TGTGCCAGCAGCTCTGGACAGGGAACAGATACGCAGTATTTT. It is translated as CASSSGQGTDTQYF. The chain joins TRBV7-9 to TRBJ2-3; 8 positions match TRBD1. This CDR3 has 14 amino acids. V was pared by 4 bases and J by 3 bases, with 3 bases of the junction left unmatched. CDR1 SEHNR and CDR2 FQNEAQ come from the germline V gene (reference sequence). Based on the CDR3 plus reference TRBV7-9 and TRBJ2-3, the full variable domain is DTGVSQNPRHKITKRGQNVTFRCDPISEHNRLYWYRQTLGQGPEFLTYFQNEAQLEKSRLLSDRFSAERPKGSFSTLEIQRTEQGDSAMYLCASSSGQGTDTQYFGPGTRLTVL.

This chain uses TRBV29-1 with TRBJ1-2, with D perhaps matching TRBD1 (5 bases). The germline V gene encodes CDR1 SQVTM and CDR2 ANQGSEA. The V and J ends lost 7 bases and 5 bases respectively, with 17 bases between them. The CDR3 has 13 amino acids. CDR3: CSAWEGPLYGYTF. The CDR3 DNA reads TGCAGCGCCTGGGAGGGGCCCTTATATGGCTACACCTTC. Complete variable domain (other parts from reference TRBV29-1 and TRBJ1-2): SAVISQKPSRDICQRGTSLTIQCQVDSQVTMMFWYRQQPGQSLTLIATANQGSEATYESGFVIDKFPISRPNLTFSTLTVSNMSPEDSSIYLCSAWEGPLYGYTFGSGTRLTVV.

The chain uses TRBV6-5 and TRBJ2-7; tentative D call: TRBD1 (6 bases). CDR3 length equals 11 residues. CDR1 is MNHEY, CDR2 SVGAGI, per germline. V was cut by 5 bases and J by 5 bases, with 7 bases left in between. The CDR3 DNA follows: TGTGCCAGCAGTCAGGGGCACGAGCAGTACTTC. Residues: CASSQGHEQYF.

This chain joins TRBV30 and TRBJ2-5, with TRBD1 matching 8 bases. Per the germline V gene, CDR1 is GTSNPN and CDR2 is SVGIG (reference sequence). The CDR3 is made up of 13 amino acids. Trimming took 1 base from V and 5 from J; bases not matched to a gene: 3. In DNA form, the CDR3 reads TGTGCCTGGAGTGCAGGGGGCTGGGAGACCCAGTACTTC. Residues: CAWSAGGWETQYF.

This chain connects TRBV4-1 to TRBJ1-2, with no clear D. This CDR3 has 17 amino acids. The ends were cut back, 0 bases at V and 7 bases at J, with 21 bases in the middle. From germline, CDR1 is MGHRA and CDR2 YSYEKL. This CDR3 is CASSQDIFLPFFGGYTF. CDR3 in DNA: TGCGCCAGCAGCCAAGATATTTTTCTTCCTTTTTTCGGTGGCTACACCTTC.

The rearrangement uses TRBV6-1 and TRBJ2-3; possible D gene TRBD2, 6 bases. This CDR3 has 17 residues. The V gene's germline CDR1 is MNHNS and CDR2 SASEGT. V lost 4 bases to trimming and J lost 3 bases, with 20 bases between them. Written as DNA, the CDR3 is TGTGCCAGCAGTGGGGGGGAATTCCGGTCGGGAACAGATACGCAGTATTTT. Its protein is CASSGGEFRSGTDTQYF.

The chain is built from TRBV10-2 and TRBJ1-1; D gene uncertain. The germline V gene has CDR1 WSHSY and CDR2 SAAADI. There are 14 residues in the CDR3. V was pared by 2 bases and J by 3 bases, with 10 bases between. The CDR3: CASSETSGYTEAFF. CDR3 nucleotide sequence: TGCGCCAGCAGTGAGACCTCGGGATACACTGAAGCTTTCTTT.

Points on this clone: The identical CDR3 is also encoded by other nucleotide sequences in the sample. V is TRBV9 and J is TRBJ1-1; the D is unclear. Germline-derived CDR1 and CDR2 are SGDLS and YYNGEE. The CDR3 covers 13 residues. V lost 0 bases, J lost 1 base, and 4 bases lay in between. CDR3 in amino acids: CASSVAGNTEAFF. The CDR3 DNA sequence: TGTGCCAGCAGCGTAGCGGGGAACACTGAAGCTTTCTTT.

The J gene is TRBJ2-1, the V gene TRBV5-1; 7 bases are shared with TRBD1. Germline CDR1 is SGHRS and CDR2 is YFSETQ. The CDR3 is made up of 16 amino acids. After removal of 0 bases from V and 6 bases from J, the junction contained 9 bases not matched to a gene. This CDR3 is CASSLGQGLGVNEQFF. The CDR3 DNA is TGCGCCAGCAGCTTGGGACAGGGATTGGGGGTCAATGAGCAGTTCTTC.

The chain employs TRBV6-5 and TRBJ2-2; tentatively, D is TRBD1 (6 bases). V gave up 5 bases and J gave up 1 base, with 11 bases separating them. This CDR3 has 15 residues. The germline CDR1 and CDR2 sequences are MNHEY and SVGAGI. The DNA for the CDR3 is TGTGCCAGCAGTGCAGGGACAAGGAACACCGGGGAGCTGTTTTTT. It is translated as CASSAGTRNTGELFF.

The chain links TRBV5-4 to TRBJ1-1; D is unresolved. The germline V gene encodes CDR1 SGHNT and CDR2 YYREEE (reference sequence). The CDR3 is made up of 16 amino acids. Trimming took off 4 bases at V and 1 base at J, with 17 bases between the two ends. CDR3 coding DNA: TGTGCCAGCAGCCGGGGAGCAACGAGCCCGAACACTGAAGCTTTCTTT. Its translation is CASSRGATSPNTEAFF. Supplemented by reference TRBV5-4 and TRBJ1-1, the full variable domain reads ETGVTQSPTHLIKTRGQQVTLRCSSQSGHNTVSWYQQALGQGPQFIFQYYREEENGRGNFPPRFSGLQFPNYSSELNVNALELDDSALYLCASSRGATSPNTEAFFGQGTRLTVV.

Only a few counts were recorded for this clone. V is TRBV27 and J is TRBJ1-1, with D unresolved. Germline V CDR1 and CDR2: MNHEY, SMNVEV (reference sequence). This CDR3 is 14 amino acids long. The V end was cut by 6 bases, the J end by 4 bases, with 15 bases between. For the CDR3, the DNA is TGTGCCAGCAGGCCTGTACTGGCAGGCACTGAAGCTTTCTTT. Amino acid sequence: CASRPVLAGTEAFF.

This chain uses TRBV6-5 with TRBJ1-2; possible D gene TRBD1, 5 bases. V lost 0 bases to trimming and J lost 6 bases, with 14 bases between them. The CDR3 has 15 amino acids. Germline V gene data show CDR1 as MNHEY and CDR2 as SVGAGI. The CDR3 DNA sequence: TGTGCCAGCAGTTACTCGATGGGGGGAATGAATGGCTACACCTTC. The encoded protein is CASSYSMGGMNGYTF.